These 29 T cell receptor beta chains were all obtained from the same sample, sequenced in a study of blood T cell repertoires in COVID-19. Sequenced by immunoSEQ multiplex PCR; TCRdb stores in-frame clones only, minus some. The profile shows 70,000 or so clones, around 75% of them singletons. The sequencing input was peripheral blood. These receptor sequences come from a man between 65 and 80 years old with acute or convalescent COVID-19.

V is TRBV2 and J is TRBJ2-4, with D unclear. The CDR3 length is 13 residues. The germline V and J ends were trimmed by 6 bases and 0 bases, with 6 bases remaining between them. The germline gives CDR1 SNHLY, CDR2 FYNNEI. The CDR3: CASRVLAKNIQYF. The CDR3 region has the DNA TGTGCCAGCAGAGTACTAGCCAAAAACATTCAGTACTTC. Drawing the rest from reference TRBV2 and TRBJ2-4, the complete variable domain is EPEVTQTPSHQVTQMGQEVILRCVPISNHLYFYWYRQILGQKVEFLVSFYNNEISEKSEIFDDQFSVERPDGSNFTLKIRSTKLEDSAMYFCASRVLAKNIQYFGAGTRLSVL.

The CDR3 DNA reads TGTGCCAGTTCGGGACAGGGCATAAGCGGAGCTTTCTTT. Protein sequence: CASSGQGISGAFF. V usage is TRBV25-1 and J usage is TRBJ1-1, with 9 bases fitting TRBD1. CDR1 is MGHDK, CDR2 SYGVNS, per germline. The CDR3 length is 13 residues. J was trimmed by 10 bases and V by 9 bases; bases with no gene match: 12.

The V gene is TRBV28, the J gene TRBJ2-3; TRBD2 agrees at 14 bases. J was trimmed by 3 bases and V by 4 bases; bases with no gene match: 15. Germline V gives CDR1 MDHEN, CDR2 SYDVKM. The CDR3 has 20 residues. The CDR3 reads CASSSAGLAGAELQTDTQYF. CDR3 DNA: TGTGCCAGCAGTTCGGCGGGACTAGCGGGAGCCGAACTTCAAACAGATACGCAGTATTTT.

The chain is built from TRBV27 and TRBJ1-4; unclear D gene. Germline-derived CDR1 and CDR2 are MNHEY and SMNVEV (reference sequence). V was trimmed by 0 bases and J by 5 bases, leaving 10 bases between them. This CDR3 contains 15 residues. CDR3 nucleotide sequence: TGTGCCAGCAGTTTATCGAACTTCCCAAATGAAAAACTGTTTTTT. Residues: CASSLSNFPNEKLFF.

The chain joins TRBV5-1 to TRBJ1-2, with unresolved D. The CDR3 covers 13 residues. Germline V CDR1 and CDR2: SGHRS, YFSETQ. Trimming cost V 4 bases and J 4 bases, with 11 bases left between them. The DNA of the CDR3 is TGCGCCAGCAGCCCGCCCGGGTCCTATGGCTACACCTTC. It encodes CASSPPGSYGYTF.

Only a few counts were recorded for this clone. The gene calls are TRBV6-1 and TRBJ2-5; a possible D gene is TRBD2 (6 bases). The CDR3 contains 17 residues. Germline-derived CDR1 and CDR2 are MNHNS and SASEGT. The germline V and J ends were trimmed by 2 bases and 5 bases, with 21 bases remaining between them. CDR3 in DNA: TGTGCCAGCAGTGAACACCCCCCCTCGGGGGAGCGGGAGACCCAGTACTTC. Encoded protein: CASSEHPPSGERETQYF.

This clone was detected only a few times. The J gene is TRBJ1-4, the V gene TRBV27; D might be TRBD1 (5 bases). Germline V gene lookup returns CDR1 MNHEY and CDR2 SMNVEV (reference sequence). Trimming took 6 bases from V and 2 from J, leaving 13 bases between them. The CDR3 is 15 amino acids. The CDR3 DNA follows: TGTGCCAGCAGCGAAAAAGGGGCGACTAATGAAAAACTGTTTTTT. Translation gives CASSEKGATNEKLFF.

This clone turned up a few times. This sequence joins TRBV13 and TRBJ1-5; possible D gene TRBD1, 5 bases. V dropped 0 bases and J dropped 7 bases, with 13 bases sitting between them. The CDR3 contains 15 residues. The V gene's germline CDR1 is PRHDT and CDR2 FYEKMQ (reference sequence). This chain's CDR3 is CASSLGRRVTQPQHF. The CDR3 nucleotides are TGTGCCAGCAGCTTAGGCCGCAGGGTAACGCAGCCCCAGCATTTT. Complete variable domain (other parts from reference TRBV13 and TRBJ1-5): AAGVIQSPRHLIKEKRETATLKCYPIPRHDTVYWYQQGPGQDPQFLISFYEKMQSDKGSIPDRFSAQQFSDYHSELNMSSLELGDSALYFCASSLGRRVTQPQHFGDGTRLSIL.

This clone was counted only a few times. V and J are TRBV24-1 and TRBJ2-2, with 10 bases that match TRBD2. The CDR3 is 17 amino acids. V gave up 3 bases and J gave up 4 bases; unmatched junction bases: 7. CDR1 and CDR2 from the germline V gene are KGHDR and SFDVKD. The CDR3 reads CATSDPTAGGGTGELFF. DNA for the CDR3: TGTGCCACCAGTGATCCTACAGCGGGAGGGGGCACCGGGGAGCTGTTTTTT.

The genes are TRBV29-1 and TRBJ1-5, with unresolved D. Germline V gives CDR1 SQVTM, CDR2 ANQGSEA. The CDR3 is 12 residues long. Trimming took 4 bases from V and 4 from J, leaving 8 bases between them. The CDR3 here is CSVGGLNQPQHF. CDR3 bases: TGCAGCGTTGGCGGACTTAATCAGCCCCAGCATTTT.

The chain joins TRBV28 to TRBJ2-5; 10 nucleotides line up with TRBD2. CDR3 length: 16 amino acids. Germline assignment: CDR1 MDHEN and CDR2 SYDVKM. After removal of 4 bases from V and 2 bases from J, the junction contained 7 bases not matched to a gene. CDR3: CASSSPKAGGQETQYF. CDR3 DNA: TGTGCCAGCAGTTCCCCTAAAGCGGGAGGGCAAGAGACCCAGTACTTC. The entire variable domain, with the rest obtained from reference TRBV28 and TRBJ2-5, is as follows: DVKVTQSSRYLVKRTGEKVFLECVQDMDHENMFWYRQDPGLGLRLIYFSYDVKMKEKGDIPEGYSVSREKKERFSLILESASTNQTSMYLCASSSPKAGGQETQYFGPGTRLLVL.

This clone has only a few counts. The chain is built from TRBV19 and TRBJ2-7, with 8 bases lining up with TRBD2. The CDR3 length is 13 residues. Germline assignment: CDR1 LNHDA and CDR2 SQIVND (reference sequence). The V and J ends lost 6 bases and 4 bases, in that order; junction bases with no gene match: 5. CDR3 in amino acids: CASSFGRAYEQYF. CDR3 sequence (DNA): TGTGCCAGTAGCTTCGGGAGGGCATACGAGCAGTACTTC.

The sample holds a few counts of this clone. This chain uses TRBV9 with TRBJ2-1, with D uncertain. Germline CDR1 and CDR2: SGDLS and YYNGEE. This CDR3 spans 13 amino acids. V was shortened by 0 bases and J by 8 bases, with 9 bases between the two germline ends. CDR3 sequence: CASSVGTPDEQFF. The CDR3 region has the DNA TGTGCCAGCAGCGTAGGCACCCCGGATGAGCAGTTCTTC.

The chain carries TRBV7-2 and TRBJ2-2; 11 nucleotides line up with TRBD2. After removal of 4 bases from V and 1 base from J, the junction contained 2 bases not matched to a gene. This CDR3 has 16 amino acids. Germline V gives CDR1 SGHTA, CDR2 FQGNSA. The DNA for the CDR3 is TGTGCCAGCAGCTACCTAGCGGGAGGGAACACCGGGGAGCTGTTTTTT. Translating gives CASSYLAGGNTGELFF.

The V gene is TRBV5-1, the J gene TRBJ2-5; weak D call: TRBD2 (6 bases). The length of the CDR3 is 15 residues. The germline V gene has CDR1 SGHRS and CDR2 YFSETQ. Trimming took off 0 bases at V and 3 bases at J, with 12 bases between the two ends. The CDR3 bases are TGCGCCAGCAGCTTGGTAGCTAGCGACAAAGAGACCCAGTACTTC. Residues: CASSLVASDKETQYF.

CDR3 nucleotide sequence: TGTGCCAGCAGCCTTACAGGGTATGAGCAGTTCTTC. This sequence encodes CASSLTGYEQFF. The gene calls are TRBV7-3 and TRBJ2-1; D might be TRBD1 (6 bases). CDR1 and CDR2 from the germline V gene are SGHTA and FQGTGA. V lost 5 bases and J 8 bases, leaving 10 bases between the germline ends. The CDR3 extends over 12 amino acids.

The chain has TRBV21-1 and TRBJ2-7; no DNA check was done on the table's D call, TRBD1. TRBV21-1 is a known pseudogene. The CDR3 is 15 amino acids. The CDR3 DNA follows: TGTGCCAGCAAGAGGGACAGGGGCCGATCCTACGAGCAGTACTTC. Translating gives CASKRDRGRSYEQYF.

This clone has just a few counts. The chain recombines TRBV2 with TRBJ1-1, with D perhaps matching TRBD1 (5 bases). The V end lost 10 bases, the J end lost 4 bases, and 10 bases lay between the germline ends. In germline, CDR1 is SNHLY, CDR2 FYNNEI. The CDR3 is made up of 11 amino acids. CDR3 sequence reads: CATRGGTEAFF. The CDR3, as DNA: TGTGCCACCCGGGGGGGCACTGAAGCTTTCTTT.

V is TRBV15 and J is TRBJ2-6; no reliable D call. V was cut by 2 bases and J by 1 base, with 6 bases left in between. The length of the CDR3 is 15 residues. Germline V lookup: CDR1 LNHNV, CDR2 YYDKDF (reference sequence). CDR3 in amino acids: CATSRRLSGANVLTF. The CDR3 DNA follows: TGTGCCACCAGCAGACGGTTGTCTGGGGCCAACGTCCTGACTTTC.

The chain is built from TRBV19 and TRBJ1-5; 11 bases are shared with TRBD1. From germline, CDR1 is LNHDA and CDR2 SQIVND (reference sequence). This CDR3 is built from 19 residues. The V gene end was trimmed by 6 bases and the J gene end by 2 bases; junction bases not matched to a gene: 15. In nucleotides, the CDR3 is TGTGCCAGTAGCGGACAGGGGGCGACCCGGGGTTTCGGCAATCAGCCCCAGCATTTT. It yields the protein CASSGQGATRGFGNQPQHF.

V usage is TRBV28 and J usage is TRBJ2-7, with 8 bases fitting TRBD2. The germline CDR1 and CDR2 sequences are MDHEN and SYDVKM. J lost 3 bases, V lost 0 bases, and 10 bases had no gene match. The CDR3 loop spans 17 amino acids. CDR3: CASSLWPRAGERYEQYF. The CDR3 DNA reads TGTGCCAGCAGTTTATGGCCACGAGCGGGAGAACGCTACGAGCAGTACTTC.

CDR3: CASSLVPTSTDTQYF. CDR3 nucleotides: TGCGCCAGCAGCTTGGTTCCAACTAGCACAGATACGCAGTATTTT. V and J are TRBV5-1 and TRBJ2-3; D call uncertain. This CDR3 is built from 15 residues. V was clipped by 0 bases and J by 0 bases, with 8 bases between them. The germline V gene encodes CDR1 SGHRS and CDR2 YFSETQ.

The rearrangement uses TRBV18 and TRBJ1-5; weak D call: TRBD1 (6 bases). Germline lookup yields CDR1 KGHSH and CDR2 LQKENI. The CDR3 has 13 residues. V was trimmed by 3 bases and J by 4 bases, leaving 7 bases between them. CDR3 region: CASSPDSNQPQHF. The CDR3 bases are TGTGCCAGCTCACCGGACAGTAATCAGCCCCAGCATTTT.

CDR3 nucleotides: TGTGCCAGCAGTCCTTCCGGGACAGGGTGGGAAAAACTGTTTTTT. Translated: CASSPSGTGWEKLFF. V is TRBV27 and J is TRBJ1-4, with 9 bases matching TRBD1. V shed 5 bases, J shed 8 bases, and the junction held 9 bases outside the gene matches. The length of the CDR3 is 15 residues. Per germline, CDR1 MNHEY and CDR2 SMNVEV (reference sequence). The full variable domain, rest sourced from reference TRBV27 and TRBJ1-4, is EAQVTQNPRYLITVTGKKLTVTCSQNMNHEYMSWYRQDPGLGLRQIYYSMNVEVTDKGDVPEGYKVSRKEKRNFPLILESPSPNQTSLYFCASSPSGTGWEKLFFGSGTQLSVL.

V is TRBV29-1 and J is TRBJ1-2, with D perhaps TRBD1 (6 bases). Per germline, CDR1 SQVTM and CDR2 ANQGSEA. The CDR3 consists of 11 residues. V was shortened by 7 bases and J by 2 bases, with 8 bases between the two germline ends. The CDR3: CSAGQNYGYTF. The CDR3, as DNA: TGCAGCGCAGGACAGAACTATGGCTACACCTTC.

This sequence joins TRBV18 and TRBJ1-4; D possibly corresponds to TRBD1 (6 bases). The CDR3 is 14 amino acids. V dropped 3 bases and J dropped 8 bases, with 13 bases sitting between them. Germline-derived CDR1 and CDR2 are KGHSH and LQKENI. CDR3 sequence (DNA): TGTGCCAGCTCACCGGGCAGGGGACCGGAAAAACTGTTTTTT. The encoded protein is CASSPGRGPEKLFF.

J is TRBJ1-3 and V is TRBV6-2 or TRBV6-3; 7 nucleotides match TRBD1. V dropped 2 bases and J dropped 1; count of bases not matched to a gene: 2. The CDR3 is made up of 15 amino acids. The germline V gene encodes CDR1 MNHEY and CDR2 SVGEGT. CDR3 bases: TGTGCCAGCAGTTACAGGGGGCGTTCTGGAAACACCATATATTTT. It encodes CASSYRGRSGNTIYF.

The chain joins TRBV9 to TRBJ2-1; maybe TRBD1 (7 bases). The CDR3 has 16 residues. The germline gives CDR1 SGDLS, CDR2 YYNGEE. V gave up 4 bases and J gave up 4 bases, with 18 bases separating them. CDR3 bases: TGTGCCAGCAGCCCAGGAGGGGGCGGGTGGTACAATGAGCAGTTCTTC. This codes for CASSPGGGGWYNEQFF.

The table lists this clone with a few counts. The CDR3 sequence: CASSLRVSSTEAFF. DNA of the CDR3: TGTGCCAGCAGCCTCCGGGTCTCCTCAACTGAAGCTTTCTTT. This chain uses TRBV3-1 (or the pseudogene TRBV3-2) with TRBJ1-1; no reliable D call. V lost 4 bases and J lost 5, with 14 bases in between. Looked up from germline, CDR1 is LGHDT and CDR2 is YNNKEL (reference sequence). The CDR3 sequence is 14 residues long.